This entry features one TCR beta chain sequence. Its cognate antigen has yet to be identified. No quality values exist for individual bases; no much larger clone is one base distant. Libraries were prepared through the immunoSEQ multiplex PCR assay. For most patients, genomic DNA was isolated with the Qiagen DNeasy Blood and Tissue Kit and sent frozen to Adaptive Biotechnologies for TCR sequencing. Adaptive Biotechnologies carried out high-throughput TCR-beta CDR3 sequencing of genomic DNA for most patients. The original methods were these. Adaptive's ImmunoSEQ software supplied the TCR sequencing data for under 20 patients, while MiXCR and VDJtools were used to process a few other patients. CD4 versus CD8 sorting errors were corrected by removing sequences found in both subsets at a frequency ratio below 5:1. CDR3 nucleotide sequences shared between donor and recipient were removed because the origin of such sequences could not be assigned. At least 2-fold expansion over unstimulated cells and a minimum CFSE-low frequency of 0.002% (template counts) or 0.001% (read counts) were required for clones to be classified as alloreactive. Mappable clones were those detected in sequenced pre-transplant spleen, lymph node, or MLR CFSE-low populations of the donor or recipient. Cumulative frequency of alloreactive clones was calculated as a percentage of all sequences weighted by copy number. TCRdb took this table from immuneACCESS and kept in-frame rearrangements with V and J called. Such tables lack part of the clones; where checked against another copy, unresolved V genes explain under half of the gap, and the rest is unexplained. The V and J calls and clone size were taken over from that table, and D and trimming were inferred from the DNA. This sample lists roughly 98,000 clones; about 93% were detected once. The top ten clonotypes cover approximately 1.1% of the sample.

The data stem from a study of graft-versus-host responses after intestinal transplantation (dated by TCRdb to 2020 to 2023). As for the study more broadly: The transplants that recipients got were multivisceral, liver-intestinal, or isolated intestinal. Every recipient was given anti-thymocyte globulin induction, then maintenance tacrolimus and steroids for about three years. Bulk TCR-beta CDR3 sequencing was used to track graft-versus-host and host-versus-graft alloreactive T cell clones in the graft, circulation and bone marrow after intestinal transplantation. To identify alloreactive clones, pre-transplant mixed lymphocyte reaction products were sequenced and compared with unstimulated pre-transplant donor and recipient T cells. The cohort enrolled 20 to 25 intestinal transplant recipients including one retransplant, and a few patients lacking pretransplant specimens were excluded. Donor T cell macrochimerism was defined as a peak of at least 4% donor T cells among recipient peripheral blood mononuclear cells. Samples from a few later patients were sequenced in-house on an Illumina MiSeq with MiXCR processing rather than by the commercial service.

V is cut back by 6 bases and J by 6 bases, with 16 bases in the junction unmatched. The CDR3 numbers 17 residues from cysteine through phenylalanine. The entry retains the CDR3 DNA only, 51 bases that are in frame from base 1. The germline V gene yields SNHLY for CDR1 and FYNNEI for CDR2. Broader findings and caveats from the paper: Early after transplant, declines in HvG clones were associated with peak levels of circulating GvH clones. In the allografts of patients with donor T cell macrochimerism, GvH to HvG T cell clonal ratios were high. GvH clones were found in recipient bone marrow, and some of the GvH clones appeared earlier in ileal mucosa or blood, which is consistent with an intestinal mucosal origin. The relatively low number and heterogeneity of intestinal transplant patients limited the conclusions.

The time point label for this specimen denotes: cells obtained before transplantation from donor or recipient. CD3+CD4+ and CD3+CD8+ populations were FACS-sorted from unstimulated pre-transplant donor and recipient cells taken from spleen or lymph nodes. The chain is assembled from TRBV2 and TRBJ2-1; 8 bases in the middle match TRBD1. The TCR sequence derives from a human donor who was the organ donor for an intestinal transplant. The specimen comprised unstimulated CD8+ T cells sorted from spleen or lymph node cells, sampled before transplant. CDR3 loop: CASSDPLRTGTVNEQFF. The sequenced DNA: TGTGCCAGCAGCGACCCTCTCCGGACAGGGACGGTCAATGAGCAGTTCTTC.